Each of the 31 T cell receptor beta chains below was sequenced from the same sample in a study of blood T cell repertoires in COVID-19. Clones were sequenced by immunoSEQ multiplex PCR, and TCRdb holds only the in-frame ones, with some missing. The sample has over 200,000 clones; over 75% are singletons. Source material: peripheral blood. These receptors were taken from a human donor in a cohort sampled during active COVID-19.

In its sample, this clone is medium-sized. The V and J genes are TRBV28 and TRBJ1-2, with D uncertain. Trimming removed 5 bases at V and 6 bases at J, with 13 bases between. Germline CDR1 MDHEN, CDR2 SYDVKM. The CDR3 is made up of 13 amino acids. CDR3 DNA: TGTGCCAGCAGTATCTTTGAGGTTCATGGCTACACCTTC. It translates to CASSIFEVHGYTF.

The V and J genes are TRBV19 and TRBJ1-1; the D gene is possibly TRBD1 (5 bases). This CDR3 region has 13 residues. The V and J ends lost 5 bases and 0 bases respectively, with 7 bases between them. Per the germline V gene, CDR1 is LNHDA and CDR2 is SQIVND (reference sequence). The CDR3 nucleotides are TGTGCCAGTAGTCAAGGGGTGAACACTGAAGCTTTCTTT. This encodes CASSQGVNTEAFF.

The J gene is TRBJ1-1, the V gene TRBV6-5; D call uncertain. Trimming removed 6 bases from V and 1 base from J, with 9 bases in between. The CDR3 has 13 residues. The germline CDR1 and CDR2 sequences are MNHEY and SVGAGI. In DNA form, the CDR3 reads TGTGCCAGCAGGGCCCGGGGGAACACTGAAGCTTTCTTT. Translation: CASRARGNTEAFF.

The chain links TRBV18 to TRBJ2-7, with D perhaps matching TRBD1 (6 bases). The germline gives CDR1 KGHSH, CDR2 LQKENI. V was trimmed by 3 bases and J by 5 bases, leaving 17 bases between them. This CDR3 is 15 amino acids long. The CDR3 region has the DNA TGTGCCAGCTCACCGTTGGAGCAGGGGAAGAACGAGCAGTACTTC. Translating gives CASSPLEQGKNEQYF. The full variable domain, in which reference TRBV18 and TRBJ2-7 provide the parts outside the CDR3, is NAGVMQNPRHLVRRRGQEARLRCSPMKGHSHVYWYRQLPEEGLKFMVYLQKENIIDESGMPKERFSAEFPKEGPSILRIQQVVRGDSAAYFCASSPLEQGKNEQYFGPGTRLTVT.

The chain employs TRBV5-1 and TRBJ2-3; the D gene is possibly TRBD2 (5 bases). CDR1 and CDR2 (germline): SGHRS, YFSETQ. Trimming left V 4 bases short and J 0 bases short, with 18 bases between. This CDR3 is 17 amino acids long. For the CDR3, the DNA is TGCGCCAGCAGCCCCCCTAAGGCGAGGGTTAGCACAGATACGCAGTATTTT. This encodes CASSPPKARVSTDTQYF.

This sequence joins TRBV5-3 and TRBJ2-4, with D possibly matching TRBD1 (5 bases). TRBV5-3 is classed as an ORF, of uncertain function. The CDR3 is made up of 17 amino acids. V lost 0 bases to trimming and J lost 3 bases, with 16 bases between them. The CDR3 nucleotides are TGTGCCAGAAGCTTGGCGCCCCTAGGTCAGGGCAAAAACATTCAGTACTTC. Protein sequence: CARSLAPLGQGKNIQYF.

The chain couples TRBV5-1 to TRBJ2-2, with 7 bases aligning to TRBD2. V lost 2 bases and J lost 4; bases outside the gene matches: 5. The CDR3 has 15 amino acids. Germline CDR1 is SGHRS and CDR2 is YFSETQ. In nucleotides, the CDR3 is TGCGCCAGCAGCTTACGGGGGGACGGCACCGGGGAGCTGTTTTTT. Translating gives CASSLRGDGTGELFF.

This chain connects TRBV11-2 to TRBJ1-2, with 7 bases aligning to TRBD1. Germline V lookup: CDR1 SGHAT, CDR2 FQNNGV. Germline trimming cut 5 bases from V and 8 bases from J; bases unmatched to any gene: 8. The length of the CDR3 is 13 residues. The CDR3 DNA reads as TGTGCCAGCAGCCCCAGACAGGGAGGAGGCTACACCTTC. This translates into CASSPRQGGGYTF. Full variable domain (remainder filled in from reference TRBV11-2 and TRBJ1-2): EAGVAQSPRYKIIEKRQSVAFWCNPISGHATLYWYQQILGQGPKLLIQFQNNGVVDDSQLPKDRFSAERLKGVDSTLKIQPAKLEDSAVYLCASSPRQGGGYTFGSGTRLTVV.

The chain uses TRBV5-1 and TRBJ2-7; TRBD2 agrees at 15 bases. CDR1 is SGHRS and CDR2 is YFSETQ in the germline V gene. CDR3 size: 17 residues. J lost 5 bases, V lost 0 bases, and 6 bases had no gene match. CDR3 nucleotides: TGCGCCAGCAGCTTGGGGACTAGCGGGAGGGCCCCCCACGAGCAGTACTTC. Translating gives CASSLGTSGRAPHEQYF. Full variable domain (rest looked up from reference TRBV5-1 and TRBJ2-7): KAGVTQTPRYLIKTRGQQVTLSCSPISGHRSVSWYQQTPGQGLQFLFEYFSETQRNKGNFPGRFSGRQFSNSRSEMNVSTLELGDSALYLCASSLGTSGRAPHEQYFGPGTRLTVT.

V and J are TRBV5-1 and TRBJ1-3, with a possible D match to TRBD1 (5 bases). The V end lost 0 bases, the J end lost 3 bases, and 10 bases lay between the germline ends. This CDR3 has 15 residues. Germline loops: CDR1 SGHRS, CDR2 YFSETQ. CDR3 in DNA: TGCGCCAGCAGCTTGGATCGGGGGGATGGAAACACCATATATTTT. Protein product: CASSLDRGDGNTIYF. Variable domain in full (rest from reference TRBV5-1 and TRBJ1-3): KAGVTQTPRYLIKTRGQQVTLSCSPISGHRSVSWYQQTPGQGLQFLFEYFSETQRNKGNFPGRFSGRQFSNSRSEMNVSTLELGDSALYLCASSLDRGDGNTIYFGEGSWLTVV.

As DNA, the CDR3 is TGTGCCAGCAGTTTATCCTATCACAGGGGAATGGCTTTCTTT. This translates into CASSLSYHRGMAFF. The V gene is TRBV27, the J gene TRBJ1-1; 7 bases fit TRBD1. V was clipped by 0 bases and J by 11 bases; unmatched bases: 9. The CDR3 extends over 14 amino acids. Germline V gene lookup returns CDR1 MNHEY and CDR2 SMNVEV (reference sequence).

V is TRBV5-6 and J is TRBJ1-2; tentative D call: TRBD1 (5 bases). CDR3 size: 13 residues. CDR1 SGHDT and CDR2 YYEEEE come from the germline V gene. V lost 4 bases, J lost 4 bases, and 11 bases lay in between. Here the CDR3 reads CASSQGLSYGYTF. The CDR3 nucleotides are TGTGCCAGCAGCCAGGGACTGAGCTATGGCTACACCTTC.

This sequence joins TRBV10-3 and TRBJ1-5, with D unclear. The CDR3 runs 14 residues. V gave up 2 bases and J gave up 4 bases, with 9 bases separating them. Germline V gene data show CDR1 as ENHRY and CDR2 as SYGVKD. The chain's CDR3 is CAISEKPENQPQHF. CDR3 nucleotide sequence: TGTGCCATCAGTGAGAAGCCCGAGAATCAGCCCCAGCATTTT.

The chain is built from TRBV9 and TRBJ2-7; 9 positions match TRBD2. Germline-derived CDR1 and CDR2 are SGDLS and YYNGEE. The CDR3 loop spans 15 amino acids. The V segment lost 4 bases and the J segment 4 bases; nucleotides outside the gene matches: 9. For the CDR3, the DNA is TGTGCCAGCAGCCATACGGCGGGAGGGCCGTACGAGCAGTACTTC. As protein: CASSHTAGGPYEQYF. The full variable domain, completed using reference TRBV9 and TRBJ2-7, is DSGVTQTPKHLITATGQRVTLRCSPRSGDLSVYWYQQSLDQGLQFLIQYYNGEERAKGNILERFSAQQFPDLHSELNLSSLELGDSALYFCASSHTAGGPYEQYFGPGTRLTVT.

V is TRBV11-3 and J is TRBJ1-1; D ambiguous. The CDR3 sequence is 13 residues long. The germline gives CDR1 SGHNT, CDR2 YENEEA. The germline V and J ends were trimmed by 3 bases and 3 bases, with 8 bases remaining between them. The CDR3 spells CASSLEGDTEAFF. For the CDR3, the DNA is TGTGCCAGCAGCTTGGAGGGTGACACTGAAGCTTTCTTT.

CDR3 protein: CASSSFHGGPIEQYF. In nucleotides, the CDR3 is TGTGCCAGCAGCTCCTTTCACGGAGGGCCGATCGAGCAGTACTTC. The chain has TRBV9 and TRBJ2-7; perhaps TRBD2 as D (6 bases). V lost 4 bases and J 6 bases, leaving 20 bases between the germline ends. Germline V CDR1 and CDR2: SGDLS, YYNGEE. The CDR3 has 15 residues.

J is TRBJ2-1 and V is TRBV5-1; D gene ambiguous. This CDR3 spans 11 amino acids. Trimming shortened V by 3 bases and J by 6 bases, and 4 bases separated the two germline ends. Per germline, CDR1 SGHRS and CDR2 YFSETQ. The CDR3 bases are TGCGCCAGCAGCTGGAGCAATGAGCAGTTCTTC. Translated, it gives CASSWSNEQFF.

This sequence joins TRBV28 and TRBJ1-5; no firm D call. The length of the CDR3 is 15 residues. Between the trimmed V and J ends, which lost 2 bases and 3 bases, there was a span of 11 bases. Germline CDR1 is MDHEN and CDR2 is SYDVKM. The CDR3 protein is CASSLVAENNQPQHF. For the CDR3, the DNA is TGTGCCAGCAGTTTAGTGGCAGAAAACAATCAGCCCCAGCATTTT.

V is TRBV10-3 and J is TRBJ2-3; 8 bases are shared with TRBD1. V gave up 3 bases and J gave up 4 bases; unmatched junction bases: 15. The CDR3 totals 18 residues. Germline V gives CDR1 ENHRY, CDR2 SYGVKD. CDR3 sequence (DNA): TGTGCCATCAGTGAATTCCCGGACAGGGTTGTAGGCCCAGATACGCAGTATTTT. It encodes CAISEFPDRVVGPDTQYF.

The genes are TRBV18 and TRBJ2-2, with TRBD2 matching 8 bases. The CDR3 spans 16 residues. Germline V gives CDR1 KGHSH, CDR2 LQKENI. V shed 3 bases, J shed 4 bases, and the junction held 7 bases outside the gene matches. The CDR3 loop is CASSPVAGTPTGELFF. The CDR3 coding sequence is TGTGCCAGCTCACCGGTAGCGGGGACCCCCACCGGGGAGCTGTTTTTT.

This chain connects TRBV12-3 or TRBV12-4 to TRBJ2-1; TRBD1 matches at 8 bases. The CDR3 length is 13 residues. Germline trimming cut 6 bases from V and 7 bases from J; bases unmatched to any gene: 5. The CDR3 coding sequence is TGTGCCAGCAGGGGACAGGATCTGAATGAGCAGTTCTTC. The encoded protein is CASRGQDLNEQFF.

CDR3 DNA sequence: TGTGCCAGCAGCCCCCCATCCCAGGGTCTCTATGGCTACACCTTC. It encodes CASSPPSQGLYGYTF. The chain recombines TRBV28 with TRBJ1-2, with a weak D call TRBD1 (5 bases). Per the germline V gene, CDR1 is MDHEN and CDR2 is SYDVKM. Deletions cut 6 bases from V and 4 bases from J, with 18 bases between. CDR3 size: 15 residues.

The chain couples TRBV15 to TRBJ2-7; TRBD1 might be the D (6 bases). Trimming removed 0 bases from V and 4 bases from J, with 13 bases in between. Germline CDR1 and CDR2: LNHNV and YYDKDF (reference sequence). The CDR3 consists of 15 residues. The CDR3 here is CATSRDRQGPYEQYF. In DNA form, the CDR3 reads TGTGCCACCAGCAGAGATCGGCAGGGGCCTTACGAGCAGTACTTC.

This clone was seen a single time. The rearrangement links TRBV7-9 to TRBJ2-3, with D maybe TRBD2 (5 bases). Trimming removed 5 bases from V and 4 bases from J, with 19 bases in between. Germline V lookup: CDR1 SEHNR, CDR2 FQNEAQ (reference sequence). The length of the CDR3 is 16 residues. CDR3 in amino acids: CASSHNGGVVPDTQYF. As DNA, the CDR3 is TGTGCCAGCAGCCATAATGGAGGAGTAGTGCCAGATACGCAGTATTTT.

The genes are TRBV6-5 and TRBJ2-7, with D perhaps TRBD2 (6 bases). The V end lost 0 bases, the J end lost 2 bases, and 11 bases lay between the germline ends. The germline gives CDR1 MNHEY, CDR2 SVGAGI. The CDR3 extends over 15 amino acids. CDR3: CASSYSFRGTYEQYF. As DNA, the CDR3 is TGTGCCAGCAGTTACTCGTTCCGGGGGACCTACGAGCAGTACTTC.

V usage is TRBV7-2 and J usage is TRBJ2-1; 10 bases line up with TRBD1. The junction had 2 bases not matched to a gene; V was cut back by 3 bases and J by 3 bases. This CDR3 region has 15 residues. CDR1 and CDR2 (germline): SGHTA, FQGNSA. Here the CDR3 reads CASSLTGGSYNEQFF. CDR3 sequence (DNA): TGTGCCAGCAGCTTGACAGGGGGCAGCTACAATGAGCAGTTCTTC.

About this clone: Other nucleotide sequences in the sample specify the same CDR3. CDR3 loop: CASSSGQGAYEQYF. The CDR3 nucleotides read TGTGCCAGTAGTTCGGGACAGGGGGCCTACGAGCAGTACTTC. This chain links TRBV19 with TRBJ2-7, with TRBD1 matching 11 bases. From germline, CDR1 is LNHDA and CDR2 SQIVND (reference sequence). This CDR3 is 14 amino acids long. Trimming took 5 bases from V and 2 from J; bases not matched to a gene: 2. The variable domain in full, with the rest retrieved from reference TRBV19 and TRBJ2-7, is DGGITQSPKYLFRKEGQNVTLSCEQNLNHDAMYWYRQDPGQGLRLIYYSQIVNDFQKGDIAEGYSVSREKKESFPLTVTSAQKNPTAFYLCASSSGQGAYEQYFGPGTRLTVT.

V usage is TRBV11-3 and J usage is TRBJ2-1; 13 bases are a match to TRBD2. Germline values: CDR1 SGHNT, CDR2 YENEEA. V trimming: 4 bases; J trimming: 1 base; junction bases outside the gene matches: 7. The CDR3 has 18 amino acids. The CDR3 nucleotides are TGTGCCAGCAGCTCTCGGACTAGCGGGAGAGATTCCTACAATGAGCAGTTCTTC. Its translation is CASSSRTSGRDSYNEQFF.

The chain has TRBV7-6 and TRBJ1-2; weak D call: TRBD1 (6 bases). The CDR3 has 14 residues. The germline V gene has CDR1 SGHVS and CDR2 FNYEAQ. V lost 5 bases and J 4 bases, leaving 14 bases between the germline ends. DNA of the CDR3: TGTGCCAGCAGCCCCCGGCAGGGGAGCTATGGCTACACCTTC. Amino acid sequence: CASSPRQGSYGYTF.

The chain combines TRBV27 with TRBJ1-6; possibly TRBD1 for D (5 bases). Trimming took off 5 bases at V and 6 bases at J, with 8 bases between the two ends. The germline gives CDR1 MNHEY, CDR2 SMNVEV (reference sequence). The CDR3 consists of 13 residues. This chain's CDR3 is CASSGGGNSPLHF. The CDR3 DNA is TGTGCCAGCAGTGGGGGGGGTAATTCACCCCTCCACTTT.

This clone was counted once. The chain uses TRBV20-1 and TRBJ1-2; the match to TRBD1 covers 10 bases. Trimming removed 3 bases from V and 1 base from J; junction bases left unmatched: 29. CDR1 is DFQATT and CDR2 is SNEGSKA in the germline V gene (reference sequence). CDR3 size: 23 residues. CDR3 in DNA: TGCAGTGCTAGTCGGAGACCCCGCGTTCAAAGAGGGACAGGGGAACGAGATAACTATGGCTACACCTTC. Amino acids: CSASRRPRVQRGTGERDNYGYTF.